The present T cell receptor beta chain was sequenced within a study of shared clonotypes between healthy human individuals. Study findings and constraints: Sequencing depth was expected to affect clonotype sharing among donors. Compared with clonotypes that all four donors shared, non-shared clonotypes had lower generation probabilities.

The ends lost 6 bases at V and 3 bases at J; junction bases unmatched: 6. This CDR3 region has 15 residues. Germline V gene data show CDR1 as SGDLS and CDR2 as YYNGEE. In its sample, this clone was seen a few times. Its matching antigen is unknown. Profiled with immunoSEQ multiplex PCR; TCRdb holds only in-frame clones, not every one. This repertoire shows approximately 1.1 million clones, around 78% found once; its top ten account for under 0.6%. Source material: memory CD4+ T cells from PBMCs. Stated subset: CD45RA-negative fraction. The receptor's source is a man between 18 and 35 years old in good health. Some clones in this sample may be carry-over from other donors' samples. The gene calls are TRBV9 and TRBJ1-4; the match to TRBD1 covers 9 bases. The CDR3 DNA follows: TGTGCCAGCAACAGGGGGCGCGCGGCTAATGAAAAACTGTTTTTT. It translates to CASNRGRAANEKLFF. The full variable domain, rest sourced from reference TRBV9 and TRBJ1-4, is DSGVTQTPKHLITATGQRVTLRCSPRSGDLSVYWYQQSLDQGLQFLIQYYNGEERAKGNILERFSAQQFPDLHSELNLSSLELGDSALYFCASNRGRAANEKLFFGSGTQLSVL.